Only a few counts were recorded for the clone carrying this T cell receptor beta chain. Its target is unknown. Trimming took 3 bases from V and 5 from J, leaving 14 bases between them. The CDR3 consists of 14 residues. The V gene's germline CDR1 is SGHRS and CDR2 YFSETQ. TCRdb independently ran MiXCR on the 5' RACE reads; one entry per CDR3 protein. The data show 200,000 to 250,000 distinct CDR3 sequences, approximately 7% seen once. These data are taken from a study of identical twins. Findings and limits, study-wide: Insertions ran lower in abundant cord blood beta clonotypes, though not in memory repertoires. Weaker excess twin sharing was observed in beta out-of-frame sequences.

This sample was also put to use in a study of yellow fever vaccine responses in identical twins.

The sequence was collected from a woman aged 18 to 35 in good health. The genes are TRBV5-1 and TRBJ2-5, with D tentatively TRBD1 (6 bases). The specimen was memory (CD45RO+) T cells sorted from blood. For the CDR3, the DNA is TGCGCCAGCAGCTCCCCCGGGACACGGGAGACCCAGTACTTC. Amino acids: CASSSPGTRETQYF.